This T cell receptor (beta chain) came from a study of T cells in Graves' hyperthyroidism and ophthalmopathy. Looking at the study overall: The initial diagnosis was the point when peripheral blood was collected, ahead of any treatment.

This clonotype was seen at least ten times. Hyperthyroidism patients were newly diagnosed, had disease duration under 2 months, and were aged 18 to 65 years. Losses at the gene ends were 0 bases for V and 4 bases for J; bases not matched to a gene: 10. Germline V gene sequence: CDR1 LGHDT, CDR2 YNNKEL (reference sequence). The CDR3 contains 18 residues. What was amplified from RNA transcripts were TCR beta CDR3 regions. During a first-round RT-PCR of the TCR CDR3, the HTBI primer set was used. One entry per CDR3 protein results from TCRdb running MiXCR on the multiplex PCR reads. The sample shows roughly 630,000 distinct CDR3 sequences, around a sixth of them seen only once.

This clonotype was sampled from a woman younger than 45 with Graves' hyperthyroidism. J is TRBJ2-2 and V is TRBV3-1, with TRBD1 matching 8 bases. The sample consisted of blood. The CDR3 nucleotides read TGTGCCAGCAGCCAAGACACCGGGACAGGCTTGGTCACCGGGGAGCTGTTTTTT. This codes for CASSQDTGTGLVTGELFF.